These T cell receptor beta chains were read from a single sample in a study of blood T cell repertoires in COVID-19. Repertoires were generated with immunoSEQ multiplex PCR, while TCRdb's copy carries only in-frame clones and drops some. The repertoire holds 150,000 to 200,000 clones, with over 70% as singletons. Sequencing was carried out using peripheral blood. The receptors shown here come from a man in his 60s with active or convalescent COVID-19. The CDR3 runs from the conserved cysteine through the conserved F or W. Each record gives: J gene, clone size, D gene, V gene, CDR3 protein, CDR3 DNA. A D gene is named only where the DNA matches it firmly. A clone size is listed for some rows: how often the clone was seen (once, few, many), or a class if it is expanded.

TRBJ2-1 | few | - | TRBV29-1 | CSVTRRTNYNEQFF | TGCAGCGTTACTAGACGGACTAACTACAATGAGCAGTTCTTC
TRBJ1-5 | - | - | TRBV6-5 | CASSRGKLPNQPQHF | TGTGCCAGCAGTAGAGGAAAATTGCCAAATCAGCCCCAGCATTTT
TRBJ2-7 | - | - | TRBV5-8 | CASSIPWGPYEQYF | TGTGCCAGCAGCATCCCGTGGGGCCCCTACGAGCAGTACTTC
TRBJ2-3 | - | TRBD2 | TRBV18 | CASSPSGTSGRTDTQYF | TGTGCCAGCTCACCCTCCGGGACTAGCGGCCGCACAGATACGCAGTATTTT
TRBJ2-2 | - | - | TRBV18 | CASSNNGNTGELFF | TGTGCCAGCTCAAATAACGGGAACACCGGGGAGCTGTTTTTT
TRBJ1-1 | - | TRBD1 | TRBV11-1 | CASSSPRTGPNTEAFF | TGTGCCAGCAGCTCCCCCCGGACAGGGCCGAACACTGAAGCTTTCTTT
TRBJ1-2 | few | TRBD1 | TRBV4-2 | CASSQDANRQGIGGYTF | TGTGCCAGCAGCCAGGACGCAAACCGACAGGGAATTGGTGGCTACACCTTC
TRBJ1-5 | - | - | TRBV6-2/TRBV6-3 | CASSNSGRPQHF | TGTGCCAGCAGCAACTCAGGGCGGCCCCAGCATTTT
TRBJ1-1 | - | - | TRBV18 | CASSLDNRNTEAFF | TGTGCCAGCTCACTGGACAACAGGAACACTGAAGCTTTCTTT
TRBJ2-5 | - | TRBD2 | TRBV7-9 | CASSFPSGSGETQYF | TGTGCCAGCAGCTTTCCTAGCGGGAGTGGGGAGACCCAGTACTTC
TRBJ2-7 | - | TRBD2 | TRBV28 | CASSSSPGLGSLSYEQYF | TGTGCCAGCAGTTCATCACCGGGACTAGGATCCCTCTCCTACGAGCAGTACTTC
TRBJ2-3 | - | TRBD2 | TRBV6-5 | CASTRTSSTDTQYF | TGTGCCAGCACCAGGACTAGTAGCACAGATACGCAGTATTTT
TRBJ2-7 | - | - | TRBV28 | CASSEAGESEQYF | TGTGCCAGCAGTGAAGCAGGGGAGAGCGAGCAGTACTTC
TRBJ1-6 | - | - | TRBV28 | CASSQIGADYNSPLHF | TGTGCCAGCAGCCAGATAGGGGCAGATTATAATTCACCCCTCCACTTT